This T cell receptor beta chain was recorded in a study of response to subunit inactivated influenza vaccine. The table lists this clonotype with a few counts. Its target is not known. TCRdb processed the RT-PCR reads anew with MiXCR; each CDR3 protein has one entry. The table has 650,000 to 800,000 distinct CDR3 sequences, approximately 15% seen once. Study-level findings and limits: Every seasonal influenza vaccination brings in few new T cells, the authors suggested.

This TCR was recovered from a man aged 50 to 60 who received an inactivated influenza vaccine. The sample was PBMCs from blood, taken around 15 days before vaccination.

CDR3 sequence: CASSRYAGEQFF. Written as DNA, the CDR3 is TGTGCCAGCAGCCGCTACGCGGGGGAGCAGTTCTTC. The V gene is TRBV3-1, the J gene TRBJ2-1, with D tentatively TRBD2 (6 bases). Per the germline V gene, CDR1 is LGHDT and CDR2 is YNNKEL (reference sequence). V lost 4 bases, J lost 10 bases, and 11 bases lay in between. CDR3 length: 12 amino acids.